This note documents a single T cell receptor (beta chain) sequence. Its antigen remains unknown. The table came from immunoSEQ multiplex PCR; TCRdb's copy has only in-frame clones and leaves some out. The sample has about 100,000 clones, around 87% seen once. The data belong to a study of T cell responses to AZD1222 COVID-19 vaccine. Study-wide findings and caveats: Donors were mostly white British, more females; clonal diversity possibly underestimated.

The CDR3 contains 16 residues. Germline CDR1 and CDR2: SGHVS and FNYEAQ. V was clipped by 5 bases and J by 4 bases; unmatched bases: 7. The TCR originated in an adult in good health. The sequenced sample was peripheral blood, obtained on day 0 of MenACWY control vaccination. The chain employs TRBV7-6 and TRBJ2-7, with TRBD2 matching over 14 bases. The CDR3 region is CASSLGGTSGSYEQYF. In DNA, the CDR3 is TGTGCCAGCAGCCTGGGTGGGACTAGCGGGAGTTACGAGCAGTACTTC.